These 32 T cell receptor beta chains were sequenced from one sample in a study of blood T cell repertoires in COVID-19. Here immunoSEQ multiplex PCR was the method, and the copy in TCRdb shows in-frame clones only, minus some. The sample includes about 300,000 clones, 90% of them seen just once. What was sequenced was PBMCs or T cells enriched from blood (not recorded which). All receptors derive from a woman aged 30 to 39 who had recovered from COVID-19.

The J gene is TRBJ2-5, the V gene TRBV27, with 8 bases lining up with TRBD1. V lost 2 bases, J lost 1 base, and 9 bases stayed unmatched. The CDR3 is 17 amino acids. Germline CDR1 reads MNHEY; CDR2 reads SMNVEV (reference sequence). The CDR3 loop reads CASSLIRGRGPQETQYF. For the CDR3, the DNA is TGTGCCAGCAGTTTAATTCGGGGCAGGGGGCCCCAAGAGACCCAGTACTTC.

CDR3 region: CARSLVDKRENYEQYF. CDR3 in DNA: TGTGCCAGAAGCTTGGTGGACAAGCGGGAGAACTACGAGCAGTACTTC. The rearrangement links TRBV5-3 to TRBJ2-7, with 8 bases that match TRBD2. TRBV5-3 qualifies as an ORF whose function is uncertain. The CDR3 length is 16 residues. The ends lost 0 bases at V and 3 bases at J; junction bases unmatched: 8.

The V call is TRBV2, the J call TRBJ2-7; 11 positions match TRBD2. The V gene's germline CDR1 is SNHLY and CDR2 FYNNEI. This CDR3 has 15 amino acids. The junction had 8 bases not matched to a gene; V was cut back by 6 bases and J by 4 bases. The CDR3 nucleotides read TGTGCCAGCAGAGAAAGACTAGCGGGAAGTTACGAGCAGTACTTC. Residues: CASRERLAGSYEQYF.

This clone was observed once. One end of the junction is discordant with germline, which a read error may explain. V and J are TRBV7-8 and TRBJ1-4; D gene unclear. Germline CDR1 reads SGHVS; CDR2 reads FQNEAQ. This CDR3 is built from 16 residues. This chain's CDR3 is CASTLGLRYFDEKLFF. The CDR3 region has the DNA TGTGCCAGCACCTTAGGGCTGCGGTACTTTGATGAAAAACTGTTTTTT.

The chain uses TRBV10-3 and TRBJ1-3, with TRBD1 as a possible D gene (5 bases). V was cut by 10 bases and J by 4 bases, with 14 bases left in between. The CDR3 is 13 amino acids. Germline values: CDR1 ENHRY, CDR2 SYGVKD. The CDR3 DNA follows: TGTGCCACAACGGGGGGAGCAGGAAACACCATATATTTT. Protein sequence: CATTGGAGNTIYF.

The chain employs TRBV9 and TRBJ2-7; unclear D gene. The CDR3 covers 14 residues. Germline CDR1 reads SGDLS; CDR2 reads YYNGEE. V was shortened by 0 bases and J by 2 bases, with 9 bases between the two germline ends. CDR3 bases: TGTGCCAGCAGCGTAGAACAGCTTCCCTACGAGCAGTACTTC. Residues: CASSVEQLPYEQYF.

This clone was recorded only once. DNA of the CDR3: TGCGCCAGCAGCTTGGAAAGGGGCAGAAAGACTGAAGCTTTCTTT. This sequence encodes CASSLERGRKTEAFF. The chain is built from TRBV5-1 and TRBJ1-1; weak D call: TRBD1 (5 bases). CDR1 and CDR2 from the germline V gene are SGHRS and YFSETQ. The CDR3 totals 15 residues. Trimming shortened V by 0 bases and J by 5 bases, and 14 bases separated the two germline ends.

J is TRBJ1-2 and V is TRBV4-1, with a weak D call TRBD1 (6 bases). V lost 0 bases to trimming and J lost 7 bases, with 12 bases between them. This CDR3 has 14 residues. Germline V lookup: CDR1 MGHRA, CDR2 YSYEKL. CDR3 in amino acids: CASSQEGSRGGYTF. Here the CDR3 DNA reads TGCGCCAGCAGCCAAGAGGGGTCCAGGGGTGGCTACACCTTC.

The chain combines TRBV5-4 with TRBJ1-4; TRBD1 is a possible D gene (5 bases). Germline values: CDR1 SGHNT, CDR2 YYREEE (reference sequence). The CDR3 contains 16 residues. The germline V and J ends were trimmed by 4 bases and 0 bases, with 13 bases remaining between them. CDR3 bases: TGTGCCAGCAGCCCCGGCGGGGCCACAACTAATGAAAAACTGTTTTTT. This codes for CASSPGGATTNEKLFF.

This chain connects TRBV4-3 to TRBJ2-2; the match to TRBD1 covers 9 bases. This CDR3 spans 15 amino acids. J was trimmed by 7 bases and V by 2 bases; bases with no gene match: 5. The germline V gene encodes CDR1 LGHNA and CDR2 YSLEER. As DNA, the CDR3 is TGCGCCAGCAGCCAAACCGGACAGGGGCACGGGGAGCTGTTTTTT. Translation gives CASSQTGQGHGELFF.

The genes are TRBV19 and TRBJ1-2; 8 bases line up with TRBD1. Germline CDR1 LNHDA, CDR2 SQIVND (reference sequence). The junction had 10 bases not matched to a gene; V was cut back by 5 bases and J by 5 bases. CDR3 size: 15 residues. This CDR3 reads CASSGGTGLQYGYTF. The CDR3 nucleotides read TGTGCCAGTAGTGGAGGGACAGGACTACAGTATGGCTACACCTTC.

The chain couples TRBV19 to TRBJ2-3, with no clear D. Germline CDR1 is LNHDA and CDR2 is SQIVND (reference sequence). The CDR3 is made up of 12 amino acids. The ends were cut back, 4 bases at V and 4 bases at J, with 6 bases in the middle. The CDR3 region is CASSTSADTQYF. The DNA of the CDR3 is TGTGCCAGTAGTACCTCGGCAGATACGCAGTATTTT.

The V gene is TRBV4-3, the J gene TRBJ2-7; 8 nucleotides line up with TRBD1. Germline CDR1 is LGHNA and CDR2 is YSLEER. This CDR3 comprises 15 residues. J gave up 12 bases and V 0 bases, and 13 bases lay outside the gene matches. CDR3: CASSQDRTGTGMLYF. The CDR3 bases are TGCGCCAGCAGCCAAGATAGGACGGGGACAGGCATGCTGTACTTC.

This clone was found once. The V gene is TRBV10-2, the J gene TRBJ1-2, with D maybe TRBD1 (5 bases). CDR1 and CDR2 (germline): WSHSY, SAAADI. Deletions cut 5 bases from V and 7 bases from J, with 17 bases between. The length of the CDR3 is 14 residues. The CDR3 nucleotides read TGCGCCAGCAGTTTTGAAGGGGATCCCTCTGGCTACACCTTC. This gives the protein CASSFEGDPSGYTF.

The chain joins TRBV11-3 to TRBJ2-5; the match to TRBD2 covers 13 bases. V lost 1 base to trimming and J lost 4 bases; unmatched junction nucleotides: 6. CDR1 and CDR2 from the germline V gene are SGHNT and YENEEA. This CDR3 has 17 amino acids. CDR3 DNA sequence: TGTGCCAGCAGCTTAGGACTAGCGGGAGGCGTGGCAGAGACCCAGTACTTC. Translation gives CASSLGLAGGVAETQYF.

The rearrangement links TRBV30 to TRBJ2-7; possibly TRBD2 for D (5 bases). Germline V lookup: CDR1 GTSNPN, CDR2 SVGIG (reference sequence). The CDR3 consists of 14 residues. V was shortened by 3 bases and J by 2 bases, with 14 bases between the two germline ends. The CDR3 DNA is TGTGCCTGGAGACAAGATGAGGGCACCTACGAGCAGTACTTC. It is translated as CAWRQDEGTYEQYF.

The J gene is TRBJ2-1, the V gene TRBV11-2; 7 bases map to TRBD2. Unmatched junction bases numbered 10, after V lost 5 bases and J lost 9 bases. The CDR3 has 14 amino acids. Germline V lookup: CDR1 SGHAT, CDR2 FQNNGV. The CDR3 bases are TGTGCCAGCAGCCCCACTGTGGGGAGGGGTGAGCAGTTCTTC. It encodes CASSPTVGRGEQFF.

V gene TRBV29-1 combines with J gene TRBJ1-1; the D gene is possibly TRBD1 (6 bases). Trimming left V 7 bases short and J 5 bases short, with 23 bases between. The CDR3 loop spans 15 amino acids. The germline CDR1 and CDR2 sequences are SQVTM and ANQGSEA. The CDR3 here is CSATRAQGIGTEAFF. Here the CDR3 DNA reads TGCAGCGCGACACGTGCCCAGGGGATCGGGACTGAAGCTTTCTTT. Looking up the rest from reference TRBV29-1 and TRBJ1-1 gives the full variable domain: SAVISQKPSRDICQRGTSLTIQCQVDSQVTMMFWYRQQPGQSLTLIATANQGSEATYESGFVIDKFPISRPNLTFSTLTVSNMSPEDSSIYLCSATRAQGIGTEAFFGQGTRLTVV.

The chain's CDR3 is CASSTRVENTEAFF. The CDR3 region has the DNA TGTGCCAGTAGTACCAGGGTGGAGAACACTGAAGCTTTCTTT. The chain employs TRBV19 and TRBJ1-1; D might be TRBD1 (5 bases). CDR1 is LNHDA and CDR2 is SQIVND in the germline V gene (reference sequence). The CDR3 consists of 14 residues. Trimming stripped 4 bases from V and 1 base from J, with 10 bases between. The variable domain in full, with the rest retrieved from reference TRBV19 and TRBJ1-1, is DGGITQSPKYLFRKEGQNVTLSCEQNLNHDAMYWYRQDPGQGLRLIYYSQIVNDFQKGDIAEGYSVSREKKESFPLTVTSAQKNPTAFYLCASSTRVENTEAFFGQGTRLTVV.

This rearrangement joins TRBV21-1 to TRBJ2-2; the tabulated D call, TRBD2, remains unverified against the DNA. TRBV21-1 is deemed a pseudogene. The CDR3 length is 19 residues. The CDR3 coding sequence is TGTGCCAGCAGCAAAGCGCAGGTTAGCGGCACTCCCCAGGCCGGGGAGCTGTTTTTT. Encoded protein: CASSKAQVSGTPQAGELFF.

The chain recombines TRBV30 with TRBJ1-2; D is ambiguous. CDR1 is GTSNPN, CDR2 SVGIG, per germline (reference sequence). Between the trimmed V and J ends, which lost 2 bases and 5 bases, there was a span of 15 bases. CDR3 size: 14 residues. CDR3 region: CAWSLGRDYYGYTF. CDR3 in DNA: TGTGCCTGGAGTCTAGGACGGGATTATTATGGCTACACCTTC.

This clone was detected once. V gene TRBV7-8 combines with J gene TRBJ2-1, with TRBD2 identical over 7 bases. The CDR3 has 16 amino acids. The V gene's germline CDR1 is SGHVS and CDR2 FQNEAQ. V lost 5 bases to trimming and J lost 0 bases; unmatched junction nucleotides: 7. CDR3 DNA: TGTGCCAGCAGCGAGATAGCGGGCAGCTCCTACAATGAGCAGTTCTTC. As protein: CASSEIAGSSYNEQFF.

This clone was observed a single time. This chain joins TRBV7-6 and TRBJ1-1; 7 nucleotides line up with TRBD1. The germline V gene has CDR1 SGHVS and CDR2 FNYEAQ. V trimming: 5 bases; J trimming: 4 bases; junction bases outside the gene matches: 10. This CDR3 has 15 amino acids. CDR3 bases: TGTGCCAGCAGCCTCAGACAGGGATGGGGCACTGAAGCTTTCTTT. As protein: CASSLRQGWGTEAFF.

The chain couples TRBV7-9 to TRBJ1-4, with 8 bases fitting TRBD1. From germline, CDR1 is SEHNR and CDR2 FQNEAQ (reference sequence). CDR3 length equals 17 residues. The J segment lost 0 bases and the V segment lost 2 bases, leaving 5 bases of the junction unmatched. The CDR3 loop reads CASSLRAGGTTNEKLFF. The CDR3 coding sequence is TGTGCCAGCAGCTTACGAGCAGGGGGCACAACTAATGAAAAACTGTTTTTT.

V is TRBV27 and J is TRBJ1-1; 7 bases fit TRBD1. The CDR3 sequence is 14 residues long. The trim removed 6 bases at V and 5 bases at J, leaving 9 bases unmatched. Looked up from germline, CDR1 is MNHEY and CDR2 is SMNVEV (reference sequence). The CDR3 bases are TGTGCCAGCAGCTTACAGGGGTGGGGGACTGAAGCTTTCTTT. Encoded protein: CASSLQGWGTEAFF.

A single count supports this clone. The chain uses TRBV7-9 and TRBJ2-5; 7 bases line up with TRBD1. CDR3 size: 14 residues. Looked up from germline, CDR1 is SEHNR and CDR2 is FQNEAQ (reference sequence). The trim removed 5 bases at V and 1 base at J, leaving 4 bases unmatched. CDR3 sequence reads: CASSLGTVQETQYF. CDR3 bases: TGTGCCAGCAGCCTCGGGACAGTCCAAGAGACCCAGTACTTC.

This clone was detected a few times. Written as DNA, the CDR3 is TGTGCCACCAGTGATGCGCGGGAGCCCTCCACAGATACGCAGTATTTT. Translation gives CATSDAREPSTDTQYF. The chain couples TRBV24-1 to TRBJ2-3; 7 bases line up with TRBD2. The CDR3 sequence is 16 residues long. CDR1 is KGHDR, CDR2 SFDVKD, per germline. V was pared by 3 bases and J by 2 bases, with 7 bases of the junction left unmatched.

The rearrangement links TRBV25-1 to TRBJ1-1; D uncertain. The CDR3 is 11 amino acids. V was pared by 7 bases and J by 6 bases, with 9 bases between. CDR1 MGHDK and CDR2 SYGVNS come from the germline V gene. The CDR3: CASKTPAEAFF. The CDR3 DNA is TGTGCCAGCAAAACACCCGCTGAAGCTTTCTTT. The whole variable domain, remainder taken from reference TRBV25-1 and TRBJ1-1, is EADIYQTPRYLVIGTGKKITLECSQTMGHDKMYWYQQDPGMELHLIHYSYGVNSTEKGDLSSESTVSRIRTEHFPLTLESARPSHTSQYLCASKTPAEAFFGQGTRLTVV.

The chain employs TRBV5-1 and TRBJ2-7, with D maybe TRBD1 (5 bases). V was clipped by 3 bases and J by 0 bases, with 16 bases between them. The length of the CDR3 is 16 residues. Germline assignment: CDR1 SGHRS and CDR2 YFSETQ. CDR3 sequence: CASSYQGAASSYEQYF. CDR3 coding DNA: TGCGCCAGCAGCTACCAAGGGGCAGCTAGCTCCTACGAGCAGTACTTC.

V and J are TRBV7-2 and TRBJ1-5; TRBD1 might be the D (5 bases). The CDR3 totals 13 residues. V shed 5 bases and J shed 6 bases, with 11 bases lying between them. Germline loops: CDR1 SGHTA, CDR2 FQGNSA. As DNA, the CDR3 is TGTGCCAGCAGCCCATTTCAGGGTCAGCCCCAGCATTTT. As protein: CASSPFQGQPQHF. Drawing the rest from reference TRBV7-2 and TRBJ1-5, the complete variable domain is GAGVSQSPSNKVTEKGKDVELRCDPISGHTALYWYRQSLGQGLEFLIYFQGNSAPDKSGLPSDRFSAERTGGSVSTLTIQRTQQEDSAVYLCASSPFQGQPQHFGDGTRLSIL.

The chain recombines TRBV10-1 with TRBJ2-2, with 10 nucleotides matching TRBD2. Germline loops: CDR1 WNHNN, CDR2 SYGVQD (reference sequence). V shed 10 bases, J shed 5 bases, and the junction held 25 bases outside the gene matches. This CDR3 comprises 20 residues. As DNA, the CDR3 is TGCGCCATGCACAAAGCTTCTAGCGGGAGAATACAAGGGGATACCGGGGAGCTGTTTTTT. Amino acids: CAMHKASSGRIQGDTGELFF.

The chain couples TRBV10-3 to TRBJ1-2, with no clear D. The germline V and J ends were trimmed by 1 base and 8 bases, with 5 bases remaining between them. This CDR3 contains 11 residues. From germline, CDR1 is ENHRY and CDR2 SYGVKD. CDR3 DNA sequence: TGTGCCATCAGTGAGTTCGGGGGCTACACCTTC. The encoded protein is CAISEFGGYTF.